The sequence of this T cell receptor beta chain was determined in a study of T cells and Merkel cell carcinoma outcomes. This CDR3 has 16 amino acids. The germline gives CDR1 MNHNY, CDR2 SVGAGI (reference sequence). V was pared by 6 bases and J by 3 bases, with 11 bases of the junction left unmatched. The method was immunoSEQ multiplex PCR; TCRdb's version includes in-frame clones alone and lacks a portion of them. This table holds just over 15,000 clones, 75% to 90% found once. On this clone itself: No antigen is known for it.

Findings and limits, study-wide: Reportedly, T-cell repertoire with density predicts Merkel cell carcinoma outcomes.

The clonotype comes from a human donor with Merkel cell carcinoma. The V gene is TRBV6-6, the J gene TRBJ1-1, with 9 bases matching TRBD1. Material: tumor tissue from Merkel cell carcinoma. CDR3 DNA sequence: TGTGCCAGCAGATCCCTACGACAGGGGGTGGACACTGAAGCTTTCTTT. Its translation: CASRSLRQGVDTEAFF.